The 20 T cell receptor beta chains below all came from one sample that was sequenced in a study of sequential checkpoint blockade in melanoma. Treatment defined: randomized to nivolumab then ipilimumab (arm A) or the reverse (arm B). TCRdb's table, derived via immunoSEQ multiplex PCR, lists solely in-frame clones and lacks some. Seen here are around 15,000 clones, around half observed once, and the top ten hold 15% to 20%. The sequencing used CD8+ T cells sorted from blood (inferred from file names), collected from a patient given nivolumab and ipilimumab in sequence. Source of these receptors: a human donor with melanoma.

This chain links TRBV19 with TRBJ1-3, with D uncertain. The V end lost 3 bases, the J end lost 3 bases, and 9 bases lay between the germline ends. Germline CDR1 reads LNHDA; CDR2 reads SQIVND (reference sequence). This CDR3 is built from 14 residues. The CDR3 region is CASSMGGFGNTIYF. For the CDR3, the DNA is TGTGCCAGTAGTATGGGAGGATTTGGAAACACCATATATTTT.

Comment on this clone: The sample holds other DNA sequences that translate to the same CDR3. This chain links TRBV2 with TRBJ2-7; 9 bases align to TRBD2. From germline, CDR1 is SNHLY and CDR2 FYNNEI. The CDR3 is made up of 14 amino acids. After removal of 4 bases from V and 2 bases from J, the junction contained 3 bases not matched to a gene. CDR3 in DNA: TGTGCCAGCAGTGTTCTAGCGGGGCCCTACGAGCAGTACTTC. This codes for CASSVLAGPYEQYF.

The rearrangement joins TRBV4-1 to TRBJ2-1, with D hard to call. The CDR3 has 14 amino acids. Germline-derived CDR1 and CDR2 are MGHRA and YSYEKL. Deletions cut 4 bases from V and 0 bases from J, with 7 bases between. The CDR3 DNA sequence: TGCGCCAGCAGCCCTTCTAGCTCCTACAATGAGCAGTTCTTC. This codes for CASSPSSSYNEQFF.

The chain links TRBV30 to TRBJ2-5, with TRBD2 as a possible D gene (6 bases). Germline CDR1 is GTSNPN and CDR2 is SVGIG (reference sequence). With 3 bases removed from V and 4 bases from J, the gap between germline ends came to 15 bases. CDR3 length: 14 amino acids. The CDR3 DNA is TGTGCCTGGAGGAGAGGAGGGCGAGTAGAGACCCAGTACTTC. This gives the protein CAWRRGGRVETQYF.

This clone was counted a few times. The chain uses TRBV10-3 and TRBJ2-7, with D perhaps TRBD2 (5 bases). Trimming cost V 5 bases and J 2 bases, with 13 bases left between them. Germline V gene lookup returns CDR1 ENHRY and CDR2 SYGVKD. The CDR3 totals 14 residues. The CDR3 DNA reads as TGTGCCATCAGTAACCCCGACGGGGCCTACGAGCAGTACTTC. This codes for CAISNPDGAYEQYF.

This clone is judged medium-sized (0.01 to 0.1%). The rearrangement uses TRBV6-5 and TRBJ2-7; a possible D gene is TRBD2 (6 bases). Germline V gene lookup returns CDR1 MNHEY and CDR2 SVGAGI. Between the trimmed V and J ends, which lost 0 bases and 3 bases, there was a span of 12 bases. This CDR3 contains 15 residues. This chain's CDR3 is CASSYSSGGDYEQYF. As DNA, the CDR3 is TGTGCCAGCAGTTACTCGAGCGGCGGGGACTACGAGCAGTACTTC.

The chain employs TRBV27 and TRBJ2-7; 7 nucleotides align to TRBD2. The CDR3 loop spans 13 amino acids. The V gene's germline CDR1 is MNHEY and CDR2 SMNVEV (reference sequence). J was trimmed by 0 bases and V by 6 bases; bases with no gene match: 2. CDR3 sequence: CASRSGDSYEQYF. In nucleotides, the CDR3 is TGTGCCAGCAGAAGCGGGGACTCCTACGAGCAGTACTTC.

CDR3 residues: CASSLEGLAGGYNEQFF. The CDR3, as DNA: TGTGCCAGCAGCTTAGAGGGGCTAGCGGGAGGGTACAATGAGCAGTTCTTC. J is TRBJ2-1 and V is TRBV11-3; the match to TRBD2 covers 12 bases. Looked up from germline, CDR1 is SGHNT and CDR2 is YENEEA. This CDR3 comprises 17 residues. The trim removed 0 bases at V and 4 bases at J, leaving 4 bases unmatched.

J is TRBJ2-7 and V is TRBV7-8, with D perhaps matching TRBD1 (6 bases). Germline V lookup: CDR1 SGHVS, CDR2 FQNEAQ. The CDR3 sequence is 14 residues long. Deletions cut 1 base from V and 3 bases from J, with 10 bases between. The CDR3 loop reads CASSLVGASYEQYF. CDR3 nucleotides: TGTGCCAGCAGCTTAGTGGGGGCTAGCTACGAGCAGTACTTC.

The V and J genes are TRBV2 and TRBJ2-7, with 8 bases aligning to TRBD2. With V trimmed by 8 bases and J by 5 bases, 11 bases remained unmatched. CDR1 and CDR2 (germline): SNHLY, FYNNEI. The CDR3 consists of 14 residues. CDR3 nucleotide sequence: TGTGCCAGCTGGGGCAGCGGGAGAAAGCACGAGCAGTACTTC. It yields the protein CASWGSGRKHEQYF.

The chain joins TRBV27 to TRBJ2-7; 8 nucleotides line up with TRBD1. The CDR3 has 13 residues. From germline, CDR1 is MNHEY and CDR2 SMNVEV (reference sequence). The trim removed 5 bases at V and 2 bases at J, leaving 2 bases unmatched. The CDR3 DNA is TGTGCCAGCAGTCTGGACAGGGCCTACGAGCAGTACTTC. Its translation is CASSLDRAYEQYF.

In this sample, this clone turned up a few times. V gene TRBV28 combines with J gene TRBJ1-2, with D perhaps matching TRBD1 (5 bases). The CDR3 spans 13 residues. Looked up from germline, CDR1 is MDHEN and CDR2 is SYDVKM. V was clipped by 5 bases and J by 2 bases, with 9 bases between them. Here the CDR3 reads CASSPGGNYGYTF. The CDR3 nucleotides are TGTGCCAGCAGTCCGGGGGGGAACTATGGCTACACCTTC.

V is TRBV6-1 and J is TRBJ1-6, with a tentative D call TRBD1 (5 bases). This CDR3 has 15 amino acids. Germline CDR1 reads MNHNS; CDR2 reads SASEGT. Trimming took 10 bases from V and 3 from J, leaving 16 bases between them. Written as DNA, the CDR3 is TGTGCCAACTCGGAGGGGTCCGGCTATAATTCACCCCTCCACTTT. Encoded protein: CANSEGSGYNSPLHF.

This rearrangement joins TRBV25-1 to TRBJ1-2; TRBD1 might be the D (5 bases). The length of the CDR3 is 13 residues. Germline V gene sequence: CDR1 MGHDK, CDR2 SYGVNS. Trimming left V 6 bases short and J 9 bases short, with 17 bases between. In DNA form, the CDR3 reads TGTGCCAGCAGCGTCGGGGGTAAAACGAGCTACACCTTC. Its translation is CASSVGGKTSYTF.

This chain links TRBV10-3 with TRBJ2-5; unclear D gene. This CDR3 comprises 13 residues. Germline assignment: CDR1 ENHRY and CDR2 SYGVKD. Trimming removed 3 bases at V and 5 bases at J, with 10 bases between. The CDR3 bases are TGTGCCATCAGTGAAACACGATCGGAGACCCAGTACTTC. This codes for CAISETRSETQYF.

V usage is TRBV27 and J usage is TRBJ2-1, with D hard to call. The CDR3 length is 12 residues. Germline V gives CDR1 MNHEY, CDR2 SMNVEV (reference sequence). Between the trimmed V and J ends, which lost 3 bases and 8 bases, there was a span of 8 bases. CDR3: CASSFSTDEQFF. In DNA, the CDR3 is TGTGCCAGCAGTTTTAGTACGGATGAGCAGTTCTTC.

This clone was seen a few times. The gene calls are TRBV6-6 and TRBJ1-2; D is undetermined. Trimming stripped 0 bases from V and 5 bases from J, with 7 bases between. This CDR3 region has 13 residues. The V gene's germline CDR1 is MNHNY and CDR2 SVGAGI (reference sequence). The CDR3 nucleotides read TGTGCCAGCAGTTACTCAGATAGTTATGGCTACACCTTC. It yields the protein CASSYSDSYGYTF.

V is TRBV11-3 and J is TRBJ2-7; 11 nucleotides line up with TRBD2. Germline assignment: CDR1 SGHNT and CDR2 YENEEA. The CDR3 spans 13 residues. The ends lost 5 bases at V and 7 bases at J; junction bases unmatched: 4. CDR3 region: CASSIGTSGEQYF. In DNA form, the CDR3 reads TGTGCCAGCAGCATCGGGACTAGCGGTGAGCAGTACTTC.

The chain joins TRBV7-3 to TRBJ2-3; 12 bases are shared with TRBD2. Trimming at V came to 2 bases and at J to 0 bases, leaving 12 bases not matched to a gene. The CDR3 has 20 residues. CDR1 SGHTA and CDR2 FQGTGA come from the germline V gene. DNA for the CDR3: TGTGCCAGCAGCTTATACCCCCGGGCTAGCGGGGGGGCTAGCACAGATACGCAGTATTTT. As protein: CASSLYPRASGGASTDTQYF.

This clone was counted a few times. This rearrangement joins TRBV7-9 to TRBJ2-7; TRBD1 matches at 7 bases. CDR1 and CDR2 (germline): SEHNR, FQNEAQ (reference sequence). The CDR3 runs to 13 residues. V was pared by 4 bases and J by 1 base, with 1 base of the junction left unmatched. The CDR3 sequence is CASSSQGSYEQYF. The CDR3 DNA follows: TGTGCCAGCAGCTCACAGGGGTCCTACGAGCAGTACTTC.